This paragraph reports one T cell receptor (beta chain). Its antigen is currently not known. Base qualities were left out, and no much larger clone turns up one base away. Library preparation employed the immunoSEQ multiplex PCR assay. For most patients, high-throughput TCR-beta CDR3 sequencing of genomic DNA was performed by Adaptive Biotechnologies. The authors' analysis ran thus. Adaptive's ImmunoSEQ software supplied the TCR sequencing data for 18 patients, while MiXCR and VDJtools were used to process a few other patients. Because the origin of CDR3 nucleotide sequences shared between donor and recipient could not be assigned, those sequences were removed. To count as alloreactive, a clone needed at least 2-fold expansion over unstimulated cells and a minimum CFSE-low frequency of 0.002% (template counts) or 0.001% (read counts). Clones detected in sequenced pre-transplant spleen, lymph node, or MLR CFSE-low populations of the donor or recipient were defined as mappable. Cumulative frequency of alloreactive clones was calculated as a percentage of all sequences weighted by copy number. TCRdb obtained this table from immuneACCESS and retained in-frame rearrangements with V and J assigned. These tables miss some clones; where compared with another copy, unresolved V genes account for less than half of the shortfall, and the remainder is unexplained. The DNA was the basis for D and trimming; V, J and clone size are from that table. This sample comprises fewer than 75,000 clones, 70% to 90% of them detected only once. The ten largest clones represent 1.5% to 2% of the sample.

The record originates from a study of graft-versus-host responses after intestinal transplantation (dated by TCRdb to the early 2020s). General notes on the study: Multivisceral, liver-intestinal, or isolated intestinal transplants were received by the recipients. Alloreactive clones were identified by sequencing pre-transplant mixed lymphocyte reaction products and comparing these products with unstimulated pre-transplant donor and recipient T cells. Rather than being sequenced by the commercial service, samples from a few later patients were sequenced in-house on an Illumina MiSeq and processed with MiXCR. Anti-thymocyte globulin induction was given to all recipients, followed by maintenance tacrolimus and steroids for approximately three years. Donor T cell macrochimerism was defined as a peak of at least 4% donor T cells among recipient peripheral blood mononuclear cells. After intestinal transplantation, graft-versus-host and host-versus-graft alloreactive T cell clones were followed in the graft, circulation and bone marrow using bulk TCR-beta CDR3 sequencing. The cohort enrolled some 23 intestinal transplant recipients, one of whom was a retransplant, and a few patients without pretransplant specimens were excluded. The paper as a whole reports these results and caveats: Peak levels of circulating GvH clones were associated with declines in HvG clones early after transplant. GvH clones were detected in recipient bone marrow, and some appeared earlier in ileal mucosa or blood, consistent with an intestinal mucosal origin. Patients with donor T cell macrochimerism had high GvH to HvG T cell clonal ratios in their allografts. The conclusions were limited by the relatively low number and heterogeneity of the intestinal transplant patients.

Blood samples were collected up to 4 times in the first month after transplant and then at least monthly when available. CDR1 SQVTM and CDR2 ANQGSEA are derived from the germline V gene. A distance of 10 bases separates the germline ends of V and J, which lose 0 bases and 7 bases respectively. The CDR3 goes from the cysteine to the phenylalanine over 13 residues. Just CDR3 DNA is preserved here, 39 bases in frame from base 1. This material consisted of PBMCs, taken 26 days after transplant. The chain employs TRBV29-1 and TRBJ2-1; a weak D assignment points to TRBD2 (6 bases agree). The TCR comes from a human patient who received an intestinal transplant, so some T cells may come from the graft donor. The CDR3 protein sequence reads: CSVEERGFNEQFF. Read as DNA, the sequence is TGCAGCGTTGAAGAACGGGGGTTTAATGAGCAGTTCTTC.